This T cell receptor (beta chain) was obtained from a study of ipilimumab plus nivolumab after autologous stem cell transplantation. The data were produced by immunoSEQ multiplex PCR, yet TCRdb's version contains in-frame clones alone and is incomplete. The table records tens of thousands of clones, nearly 85% of them present only once. Starting 14 to 28 days after autologous transplant, ipilimumab 1 mg/kg was given. Through week 26, nivolumab 3 mg/kg IV was given weeks 1, 4, 7, 10, then biweekly. This clone was counted once. The antigen remains unidentified. Study-wide results and limits: Authors suggest TCR repertoire, Treg phenotype and gut microbiota support further study.

Germline loops: CDR1 SGDLS, CDR2 YYNGEE. CDR3 length: 16 amino acids. The V end lost 0 bases, the J end lost 0 bases, and 10 bases lay between the germline ends. The receptor was derived from a male donor with diffuse large B-cell lymphoma. Sequencing used PBMCs, obtained in a trial of ipilimumab plus nivolumab as post-transplant consolidation. The rearrangement joins TRBV9 to TRBJ1-3; no reliable D call. CDR3 DNA sequence: TGTGCCAGCAGCGTAGGGTACGGCTCCTCTGGAAACACCATATATTTT. Translated: CASSVGYGSSGNTIYF.